The rows below give T cell receptor beta chains drawn from one sample of a study of blood T cell repertoires in COVID-19. Measured with immunoSEQ multiplex PCR; TCRdb has only the in-frame clones, and not every one. The sample comprises around 100,000 clones, around 87% of which are singletons, and roughly 21% rests with the top ten. The sample taken for sequencing was peripheral blood. Source of these receptors: a human donor in a cohort sampled during active COVID-19. Each CDR3 is given with its conserved first and last residue. Each record gives: D gene, clone size, V gene, J gene, CDR3 protein, CDR3 DNA. A D gene is named only where the DNA matches it firmly. Only some rows state a clone size, as once, few, many or a class for expanded clones.

d_call: .; clone_size: .; v_call: TRBV4-2; j_call: TRBJ2-7; cdr3_aa: CASSQRGGQGSYEQYF; cdr3_nt: TGTGCCAGCAGCCAACGAGGTGGGCAGGGCTCCTACGAGCAGTACTTC
d_call: .; clone_size: .; v_call: TRBV6-5; j_call: TRBJ1-3; cdr3_aa: CASRTQGNSGNTIYF; cdr3_nt: TGTGCCAGCAGAACACAGGGAAACTCTGGAAACACCATATATTTT
d_call: TRBD1; clone_size: .; v_call: TRBV19; j_call: TRBJ1-4; cdr3_aa: CARRATTGTEATNEKLFF; cdr3_nt: TGTGCCAGGAGAGCAACTACCGGGACAGAAGCAACTAATGAAAAACTGTTTTTT
d_call: .; clone_size: .; v_call: TRBV5-8; j_call: TRBJ1-4; cdr3_aa: CASRMGQDGIGEKLFF; cdr3_nt: TGTGCCAGCAGAATGGGGCAGGACGGAATCGGTGAAAAACTGTTTTTT
d_call: TRBD1; clone_size: few; v_call: TRBV6-5; j_call: TRBJ1-2; cdr3_aa: CASTLRTGVYGYTF; cdr3_nt: TGTGCCAGCACTCTACGGACAGGAGTCTATGGCTACACCTTC
d_call: .; clone_size: .; v_call: TRBV6-2/TRBV6-3; j_call: TRBJ2-2; cdr3_aa: CASSYRGTGELFF; cdr3_nt: TGTGCCAGCAGTTACAGAGGGACCGGGGAGCTGTTTTTT
d_call: TRBD1; clone_size: .; v_call: TRBV19; j_call: TRBJ1-2; cdr3_aa: CASRSPRTGGNYGYTF; cdr3_nt: TGTGCCAGTAGGTCACCGCGGACAGGCGGGAACTATGGCTACACCTTC
d_call: TRBD1; clone_size: .; v_call: TRBV6-6; j_call: TRBJ1-1; cdr3_aa: CASSPRGTGGFGTEAFF; cdr3_nt: TGTGCCAGCAGTCCCCGAGGGACAGGGGGCTTCGGCACTGAAGCTTTCTTT
d_call: TRBD1; clone_size: .; v_call: TRBV5-1; j_call: TRBJ2-1; cdr3_aa: CASSLDGDSHSYNEQFF; cdr3_nt: TGCGCCAGCAGCTTGGATGGGGACAGCCACTCCTACAATGAGCAGTTCTTC
d_call: TRBD1; clone_size: .; v_call: TRBV7-8; j_call: TRBJ1-2; cdr3_aa: CASSSSGQGYGYTF; cdr3_nt: TGTGCCAGCAGCTCCTCGGGACAGGGATATGGCTACACCTTC
d_call: TRBD2; clone_size: .; v_call: TRBV7-7; j_call: TRBJ2-7; cdr3_aa: CASSPLRMERECYEQYF; cdr3_nt: TGTGCTAGCAGCCCCCTGCGGATGGAGCGGGAGTGCTACGAGCAGTACTTC
d_call: .; clone_size: .; v_call: TRBV4-2; j_call: TRBJ2-5; cdr3_aa: CASSHATPRTRGETQYF; cdr3_nt: TGTGCCAGCAGCCACGCTACCCCCCGGACTAGGGGGGAGACCCAGTACTTC
d_call: .; clone_size: .; v_call: TRBV19; j_call: TRBJ1-1; cdr3_aa: CASSNTQNTEAFF; cdr3_nt: TGTGCCAGTAGTAACACACAGAACACTGAAGCTTTCTTT
d_call: TRBD2; clone_size: .; v_call: TRBV5-8; j_call: TRBJ2-7; cdr3_aa: CASSLGLAGEQYF; cdr3_nt: TGTGCCAGCAGCTTGGGGCTAGCGGGCGAGCAGTACTTC
d_call: .; clone_size: .; v_call: TRBV7-8; j_call: TRBJ1-5; cdr3_aa: CASSSRPRSEPQHF; cdr3_nt: TGTGCCAGCAGCTCTAGACCACGATCAGAGCCCCAGCATTTT
d_call: TRBD2; clone_size: few; v_call: TRBV7-2; j_call: TRBJ2-4; cdr3_aa: CASSPGTSRNIQYF; cdr3_nt: TGTGCCAGCAGCCCGGGGACTAGCAGGAACATTCAGTACTTC